These 12 T cell receptor beta chains originate from one sample sequenced in a study of T-cell reconstitution after alpha-beta-depleted transplantation in children. Unique molecular identifiers were incorporated during preparation of the TCRbeta library. TCRdb redid the calling of the PCR reads with MiXCR, one entry per CDR3 protein. This sample has approximately 500,000 distinct CDR3 sequences; over 9.5% occur once, and the top ten carry just over 2%. This specimen was PBMCs, taken before TCRalphabeta/CD19-depleted stem cell transplant. These receptors came from a child under 10 years old with inherited bone marrow failure, due to receive a stem cell transplant.

This clonotype was observed many times. V and J are TRBV5-1 and TRBJ1-2; 9 nucleotides line up with TRBD1. Germline CDR1 SGHRS, CDR2 YFSETQ. There are 15 residues in the CDR3. Unmatched junction bases numbered 4, after V lost 2 bases and J lost 2 bases. The CDR3 loop reads CASSFTGTGNYGYTF. CDR3 nucleotides: TGCGCCAGCAGCTTTACCGGGACAGGGAACTATGGCTACACCTTC.

This clonotype was found many times. The CDR3 nucleotides are TGCGCCAGCAGCTTTGGGACCCCGGGACGGTCCGAGCAGTTCTTC. It is translated as CASSFGTPGRSEQFF. The J gene is TRBJ2-1, the V gene TRBV5-1; D possibly matches TRBD1 or TRBD2 (5 bases each). CDR3 length: 15 residues. The germline V gene encodes CDR1 SGHRS and CDR2 YFSETQ. V gave up 2 bases and J gave up 10 bases, with 19 bases separating them.

The chain links TRBV10-3 to TRBJ2-2; 7 bases agree with TRBD1. Per germline, CDR1 ENHRY and CDR2 SYGVKD. V dropped 8 bases and J dropped 5; count of bases not matched to a gene: 8. The CDR3 spans 14 residues. CDR3 sequence reads: CAISLNRGTGELFF. The CDR3 coding sequence is TGTGCCATCTCCCTCAACAGGGGAACCGGGGAGCTGTTTTTT.

This clonotype was seen ten or more times. The rearrangement uses TRBV4-3 and TRBJ2-2, with 9 bases lining up with TRBD1. Unmatched junction bases numbered 2, after V lost 1 base and J lost 2 bases. This CDR3 contains 16 residues. Germline assignment: CDR1 LGHNA and CDR2 YSLEER. CDR3 residues: CASSQGDRENTGELFF. CDR3 bases: TGCGCCAGCAGCCAAGGGGACAGGGAAAACACCGGGGAGCTGTTTTTT.

This clonotype was counted many times. The chain is built from TRBV7-8 and TRBJ2-5; 7 positions match TRBD1. V lost 3 bases and J lost 4; bases outside the gene matches: 2. The CDR3 covers 13 residues. CDR1 is SGHVS and CDR2 is FQNEAQ in the germline V gene. CDR3 sequence: CASSLDRRETQYF. The DNA of the CDR3 is TGTGCCAGCAGCTTGGACAGGAGAGAGACCCAGTACTTC.

A note on this clonotype: This clone may be a read error of a much larger clone one base away. J is TRBJ2-7 and V is TRBV5-4; 8 bases line up with TRBD1. The CDR3 is 15 amino acids. CDR1 SGHNT and CDR2 YYREEE come from the germline V gene (reference sequence). The CDR3: CASSPSGTGPYERNF. CDR3 coding DNA: TGTGCCAGCAGCCCGTCCGGGACAGGACCCTACGAGCGGAACTTC.

The table lists this clonotype with many counts. V gene TRBV7-2 combines with J gene TRBJ2-2; D gene ambiguous. With 4 bases removed from V and 8 bases from J, the gap between germline ends came to 8 bases. Germline CDR1 is SGHTA and CDR2 is FQGNSA. The CDR3 is 12 amino acids. CDR3 nucleotides: TGTGCCAGCAGCTCACTCCGTGGGGAGCTGTTTTTT. Its protein is CASSSLRGELFF.

In its sample, this clonotype was seen many times. This CDR3 reads CSVPKEGYNEQFF. Written as DNA, the CDR3 is TGCAGCGTTCCCAAGGAGGGCTACAATGAGCAGTTCTTC. V gene TRBV29-1 combines with J gene TRBJ2-1, with D tentatively TRBD2 (6 bases). V shed 5 bases and J shed 3 bases, with 11 bases lying between them. The germline V gene encodes CDR1 SQVTM and CDR2 ANQGSEA. The length of the CDR3 is 13 residues.

Ten or more counts support this clonotype. The genes are TRBV20-1 and TRBJ2-7, with D maybe TRBD2 (6 bases). Per germline, CDR1 DFQATT and CDR2 SNEGSKA (reference sequence). With 3 bases removed from V and 1 base from J, the gap between germline ends came to 19 bases. The CDR3 is made up of 16 amino acids. CDR3: CSASTPGSGFSYEQYF. In nucleotides, the CDR3 is TGCAGTGCTAGTACCCCCGGGAGTGGGTTTTCCTACGAGCAGTACTTC.

Of note for this clonotype: A much larger clone is a single base away; this may be a read error. V is TRBV7-9 and J is TRBJ2-1; 8 bases map to TRBD2. The CDR3 covers 15 residues. Germline assignment: CDR1 SEHNR and CDR2 FQNEAQ (reference sequence). CDR3 sequence (DNA): TGTGCCGCGGGGCCGGAGCGGGAGCTCCACAATGAGCATTTCTTC. This encodes CAAGPERELHNEHFF.

In regard to this clonotype: Since a much larger clone is just one base distant, this may be a read error. The chain combines TRBV4-3 with TRBJ1-2; D may be TRBD1 (5 bases). CDR3 length: 19 amino acids. Per germline, CDR1 LGHNA and CDR2 YSLEER. The CDR3 DNA is TGCGCCAGCAGCCAAGGCCCCGCTTCAGGAATCCAAGGGGACTATCGCTACACCTTC. It encodes CASSQGPASGIQGDYRYTF.

This clonotype has at least ten counts. This sequence joins TRBV12-3 or TRBV12-4 and TRBJ2-7; 8 bases are a match to TRBD2. The CDR3 consists of 15 residues. After removal of 3 bases from V and 1 base from J, the junction contained 5 bases not matched to a gene. CDR3 DNA sequence: TGTGCCAGCAGTTTTACGGCTAGCGGGTCCTACGAGCAGTACTTC. This gives the protein CASSFTASGSYEQYF.